Listed below are T cell receptor beta chains from one sample, sequenced in a study of blood T cell repertoires in COVID-19. Assay used: immunoSEQ multiplex PCR; TCRdb lists only in-frame clones, some missing. The repertoire includes about 170,000 clones, 80% to 90% of them detected once, and 3% to 4.5% sits in the top ten. What was sequenced was peripheral blood. The receptors originated from a man younger than 35 with active or convalescent COVID-19. Both conserved end residues are part of each CDR3. The order of the fields is D gene, J gene, V gene, clone size, CDR3 DNA, CDR3 protein. The D gene is left open where the match is weak. Size is omitted from some rows. Given values are once, few, many or a class for expanded clones.

d_call: TRBD1
j_call: TRBJ1-4
v_call: TRBV6-5
clone_size: .
cdr3_nt: TGTGCCAGCAGTTACTCGCGACAGGGAAGTGAAAAACTGTTTTTT
cdr3_aa: CASSYSRQGSEKLFF

d_call: .
j_call: TRBJ2-5
v_call: TRBV10-3
clone_size: .
cdr3_nt: TGTGCCATCAGTGAGACGGAACAGCAAGCCATACAAATTCCTCAAGAGACCCAGTACTTC
cdr3_aa: CAISETEQQAIQIPQETQYF

d_call: .
j_call: TRBJ2-7
v_call: TRBV19
clone_size: once
cdr3_nt: TGTGCCAGTAAATATGACAACTCCTACGAGCAGTACTTC
cdr3_aa: CASKYDNSYEQYF

d_call: .
j_call: TRBJ2-1
v_call: TRBV27
clone_size: once
cdr3_nt: TGTGCCAGCAGAGCTACCCTGGGGCCCTACAATGAGCAGTTCTTC
cdr3_aa: CASRATLGPYNEQFF

d_call: .
j_call: TRBJ1-5
v_call: TRBV28
clone_size: .
cdr3_nt: TGTGCCAGCAAGGGATGGGGCAGCAATCAGCCCCAGCATTTT
cdr3_aa: CASKGWGSNQPQHF

d_call: TRBD1
j_call: TRBJ1-1
v_call: TRBV5-1
clone_size: .
cdr3_nt: TGCGCCAGCAGCTTGGGCGGGACAGAGCTTGAAGCTTTCTTT
cdr3_aa: CASSLGGTELEAFF

d_call: TRBD2
j_call: TRBJ2-1
v_call: TRBV6-2/TRBV6-3
clone_size: .
cdr3_nt: TGTGCCAGCAGTCACCTCCCCGGACTAGAGGGGTTTGGGGAGCAGTTCTTC
cdr3_aa: CASSHLPGLEGFGEQFF

d_call: .
j_call: TRBJ2-1
v_call: TRBV4-2
clone_size: .
cdr3_nt: TGTGCCAGCAGCCAAGTCGGTGCTCCCAATGAGCAGTTCTTC
cdr3_aa: CASSQVGAPNEQFF

d_call: .
j_call: TRBJ2-2
v_call: TRBV3-1/TRBV3-2
clone_size: .
cdr3_nt: TGTGCCAGCACGTGGAGGGCCGGAGCCGGGGAGCTGTTTTTT
cdr3_aa: CASTWRAGAGELFF

d_call: .
j_call: TRBJ2-7
v_call: TRBV21-1
clone_size: .
cdr3_nt: TGTGCCAGCAGCAAAGGGGCGGGAGGGGAGTCCGAGCAGTACTTC
cdr3_aa: CASSKGAGGESEQYF

d_call: TRBD1
j_call: TRBJ1-1
v_call: TRBV5-5
clone_size: .
cdr3_nt: TGTGCCAGCAGCCGACAGGGGGCCTGGGACACTGAAGCTTTCTTT
cdr3_aa: CASSRQGAWDTEAFF

d_call: .
j_call: TRBJ1-3
v_call: TRBV7-2
clone_size: .
cdr3_nt: TGTGCCAGCAGCTTACTTAGGGGGATTAACTCTGGAAACACCATATATTTT
cdr3_aa: CASSLLRGINSGNTIYF

d_call: .
j_call: TRBJ2-7
v_call: TRBV20-1
clone_size: .
cdr3_nt: TGCAGTGCTGTTCGGCGGTACGAGCAGTACTTC
cdr3_aa: CSAVRRYEQYF

d_call: .
j_call: TRBJ2-2
v_call: TRBV12-3/TRBV12-4
clone_size: .
cdr3_nt: TGTGCCAGCAGTTTACAGGGTTCCGGGGAGCTGTTTTTT
cdr3_aa: CASSLQGSGELFF

d_call: TRBD1
j_call: TRBJ1-5
v_call: TRBV6-1
clone_size: .
cdr3_nt: TGTGCCAGCAGTGAAGCGGGGACAGAAGATCAGCCCCAGCATTTT
cdr3_aa: CASSEAGTEDQPQHF

d_call: TRBD1
j_call: TRBJ2-1
v_call: TRBV15
clone_size: .
cdr3_nt: TGTGCCACCAGCATGGACAGGGCTTACAATGAGCAGTTCTTC
cdr3_aa: CATSMDRAYNEQFF

d_call: TRBD1
j_call: TRBJ1-2
v_call: TRBV5-4
clone_size: .
cdr3_nt: TGTGCCAGCAGCCTCACAGGGGGCGCAGATAACTATGGCTACACCTTC
cdr3_aa: CASSLTGGADNYGYTF

d_call: .
j_call: TRBJ2-4
v_call: TRBV6-6
clone_size: .
cdr3_nt: TGTGCCAGCAGTTACTCGAGTCAGGTGAAAAACATTCAGTACTTC
cdr3_aa: CASSYSSQVKNIQYF

d_call: TRBD1
j_call: TRBJ1-3
v_call: TRBV23-1
clone_size: .
cdr3_nt: TGCGCCATCGGGACAGGGGGACCTGGAAACACCATATATTTT
cdr3_aa: CAIGTGGPGNTIYF

d_call: .
j_call: TRBJ1-2
v_call: TRBV7-9
clone_size: .
cdr3_nt: TGTGCCAGCAGCTTAGACAGGTCTCTGCTTGTCTATGGCTACACCTTC
cdr3_aa: CASSLDRSLLVYGYTF

d_call: TRBD1
j_call: TRBJ1-1
v_call: TRBV29-1
clone_size: once
cdr3_nt: TGCAGCGTTGATCCACTGACAGGGATGAACACTGAAGCTTTCTTT
cdr3_aa: CSVDPLTGMNTEAFF

d_call: .
j_call: TRBJ1-2
v_call: TRBV7-9
clone_size: few
cdr3_nt: TGTGCCAGCGCTTGGGGCTTTAACTATGGCTACACCTTC
cdr3_aa: CASAWGFNYGYTF

d_call: .
j_call: TRBJ2-3
v_call: TRBV7-2
clone_size: once
cdr3_nt: TGTGCCAGCAGCGCAGGTCTTTGGCCCACAGATACGCAGTATTTT
cdr3_aa: CASSAGLWPTDTQYF

d_call: .
j_call: TRBJ1-3
v_call: TRBV20-1
clone_size: many
cdr3_nt: TGCAGTGCTAGTAGATTACAGGCGGAATCCCATTACCCCTCTGGAAACACCATATATTTT
cdr3_aa: CSASRLQAESHYPSGNTIYF

d_call: .
j_call: TRBJ2-5
v_call: TRBV6-6
clone_size: .
cdr3_nt: TGTGCCAGCAGTTACTCGTCGGCGGAAGAGACCCAGTACTTC
cdr3_aa: CASSYSSAEETQYF

d_call: TRBD1
j_call: TRBJ2-1
v_call: TRBV5-1
clone_size: .
cdr3_nt: TGCGCCAGCAGCTTGGCCGGGACAGGGAGCTCCTACAATGAGCAGTTCTTC
cdr3_aa: CASSLAGTGSSYNEQFF